This T cell receptor beta chain comes out of a study of post-analysis software for immune sequencing data. Regarding the study as a whole: Compared with controls, patients had more of roughly five TRBV segments, including TRBV5-6, TRBV5-1 and TRBV20-1. Samples sharing a preparation batch grouped tightly together when assessed by F measure.

The CDR3 contains 13 residues. Germline V CDR1 and CDR2: MDHEN, SYDVKM. V lost 1 base and J lost 8, with 11 bases in between. Concerning this clonotype itself: Its antigen is currently unknown.

Presence of unique molecular identifiers characterized the TCR beta cDNA libraries. One entry per CDR3 protein, called by TCRdb with MiXCR from the PCR reads. The top ten hold more than 3% of the sample, which has roughly 200,000 distinct CDR3 sequences, approximately 30% seen once. Sequencing used blood. The chain uses TRBV28 and TRBJ1-2; D uncertain. The TCR comes from a girl younger than 18 with multiple sclerosis. CDR3 DNA sequence: TGTGCCAGCAGTTTATTGAACACTCGGGGCTACACCTTC. As protein: CASSLLNTRGYTF.